This TCR beta chain is drawn from a study of T cell responses to AZD1222 COVID-19 vaccine. Study-level results: Baseline seropositivity occurred in only a handful of AZD1222 recipients. Vaccine-related CD4 TCRs covered spike, predominating at 160-218 and 743-854.

Here immunoSEQ multiplex PCR was the method, and the copy in TCRdb shows in-frame clones only, minus some. The sample consists of about 170,000 clones, around nine tenths of them appearing once. About this clone itself: Its antigen is currently unknown.

The V segment lost 2 bases and the J segment 3 bases; nucleotides outside the gene matches: 1. In germline, CDR1 is MNHEY, CDR2 SMNVEV (reference sequence). The length of the CDR3 is 13 residues. The source was peripheral blood, collected 28 days after the second AZD1222 dose. The receptor was derived from an adult who received the AZD1222 COVID-19 vaccine. The chain has TRBV27 and TRBJ2-7, with 7 bases that match TRBD2. CDR3 DNA sequence: TGTGCCAGCAGTTTAAGGGAGGGCTACGAGCAGTACTTC. This sequence encodes CASSLREGYEQYF.